This T cell receptor beta chain was profiled in a study of blood T cell repertoires in COVID-19. Background on the study: Sources were T cells, B-cell-depleted T cells, or PBMCs; the material itself was cDNA or gDNA.

Sequencing was performed with immunoSEQ multiplex PCR; in TCRdb, only in-frame clones are kept and a portion is missing. Among over 150,000 clones listed, roughly 88% were seen once. V lost 2 bases to trimming and J lost 7 bases, with 9 bases between them. CDR3 length: 12 residues. In germline, CDR1 is LGHDT, CDR2 YNNKEL (reference sequence). The sequenced sample consisted of peripheral blood. The TCR sequence derives from a woman between 40 and 50 years old with COVID-19, enrolled during active disease. The genes are TRBV3-1 (or the pseudogene TRBV3-2) and TRBJ2-7; D gene unclear. In DNA, the CDR3 is TGTGCCAGCAGCCAAACCCGCAGGGAGCAGTACTTC. Amino acid sequence: CASSQTRREQYF.